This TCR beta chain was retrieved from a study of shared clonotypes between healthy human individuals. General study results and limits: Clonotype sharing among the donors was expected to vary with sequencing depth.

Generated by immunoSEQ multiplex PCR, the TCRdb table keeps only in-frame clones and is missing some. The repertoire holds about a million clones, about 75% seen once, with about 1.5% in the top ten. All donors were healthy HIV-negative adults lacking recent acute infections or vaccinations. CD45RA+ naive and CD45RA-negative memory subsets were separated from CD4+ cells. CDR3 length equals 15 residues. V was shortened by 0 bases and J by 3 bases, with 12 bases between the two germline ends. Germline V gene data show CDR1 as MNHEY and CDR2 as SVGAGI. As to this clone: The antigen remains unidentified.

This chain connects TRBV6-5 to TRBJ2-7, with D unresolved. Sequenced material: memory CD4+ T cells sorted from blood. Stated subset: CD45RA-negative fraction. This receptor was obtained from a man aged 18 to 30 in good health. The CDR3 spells CASSYSSKGVYEQYF. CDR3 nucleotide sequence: TGTGCCAGCAGTTACTCGTCGAAGGGCGTCTACGAGCAGTACTTC.